This TCR beta chain was identified in a study of T cells in Graves' hyperthyroidism and ophthalmopathy (dated by TCRdb to 2018 to 2020). About the full investigation: Peripheral blood samples were taken at initial diagnosis, before any treatment was given. TCR V-J signatures able to tell the groups apart were searched for in a discovery cohort of approximately 95 patients, of whom 43 had Graves' ophthalmopathy and roughly 58 had stable Graves' hyperthyroidism. According to the paper, TCR Vbeta CDR3 sequencing was carried out on around 140 peripheral blood samples, which came from 40 to 45 ophthalmopathy, around 74 hyperthyroidism and approximately 17 progressor patients. Thyroid tissue and blood T-cell repertoires from about six Graves' hyperthyroidism patients were also compared in the study. Prospective prediction of ophthalmopathy was tested in an independent validation cohort of 18 hyperthyroidism patients and some 17 patients who later progressed to ophthalmopathy. The roughly 100 discovery patients were divided at random into training and test sets in a 7:3 ratio. Following sampling, methimazole starting at 30 mg daily was given to hyperthyroidism patients, and high-dose intravenous methylprednisolone was given to ophthalmopathy patients.

Amplification of TCR beta CDR3 regions was carried out from RNA transcripts. For the first round of RT-PCR on the TCR CDR3, the HTBI primer set was used together with the Qiagen OneStep RT-PCR kit. Libraries were constructed in a second round of multiplex PCR, after which size selection and purification were carried out. The libraries were sequenced on an Illumina HiSeq2000 using paired-end 100 bp reads. On the study's bioinformatics: SOAPnuke was used to process the raw data, throwing out any read that contained adapters or uncalled bases, had a mean Phred below 15, or lacked an exact constant-primer or identifier match. COPE v1.2.5 was used to merge the high-quality paired reads, and each unique nucleotide sequence was defined as a clonotype. MiTCR v1.1 was used to align the clonotypes against IMGT TRBV, TRBD and TRBJ reference segments. The analysis was restricted to V-J combinations with a frequency above 0.0001, which together covered about 99% of the repertoires. The TCS score was defined as F50 (clonal expansion) divided by E x V (chaos), with BLOSUM62-based TCRdist calculated between CDR3 peptides within each V-J. Welch's t-statistics and random forest reduced around 550 V-J features to 13, which were used in a naive Bayes classifier (R e1071). TCRdb trimmed public reads at Q25 via fastp, called clones via MiXCR and kept in-frame beta chains. For every CDR3 protein sequence, its rows merge into one entry that carries the most common genes and DNA. The authors' filters were not applied to this entry. The table for this sample lists 250,000 to 300,000 distinct CDR3 sequences; more than 12% of them were counted only once. Together, the top ten hold about 14% of the sample.

CDR1 and CDR2 were assigned from the germline V gene as MDHEN and SYDVKM. The CDR3, cysteine through phenylalanine, is 15 amino acids long. Of the read, only the CDR3 DNA is kept; its 45 bases are in frame from base 1. V is cut back by 5 bases and J by 2 bases, with 5 bases in the junction unmatched. Study-wide findings and limitations: A 13 V-J signature model separated ophthalmopathy from stable hyperthyroidism, with 87.88% sensitivity and 81.08% specificity in cross-validation and 80%/75% in testing. Most expanded thyroid clonotypes (frequency above 0.001) were also found in blood, which suggests that blood repertoires may mirror thyroid immune responses. No statistical method was used to fix the sample size in advance, and group allocation was not hidden from the investigators. In validation, the model predicted progression to ophthalmopathy a median of 6.5 months before onset, with over 55% sensitivity and roughly 73% specificity.

Many counts were recorded for this clonotype. It has no known antigen specificity. The input lacks base qualities; no much larger clone sits a single base away. The hyperthyroidism patients were between 18 and 65 years old and newly diagnosed, with a disease duration of less than 2 months. Patients with uncontrolled infections, other autoimmune diseases, pregnancy or lactation were excluded. Diagnoses were based on clinical symptoms, serum thyroxine and TRAb, thyroid ultrasound and orbital computed tomography. For progressor patients, blood was drawn at the first diagnosis of hyperthyroidism, before any ophthalmopathy symptoms had appeared. PBMCs were separated from approximately 10 ml of fresh peripheral blood using Ficoll-Paque density gradient centrifugation. Progressor patients were defined as those initially diagnosed with Graves' hyperthyroidism in whom ophthalmopathy developed during follow-up. Total RNA was extracted with Trizol reagent, and quality was checked on an Agilent 2100 Bioanalyzer.

Material for sequencing was blood. The sequence derives from a woman aged 40 to 49 with Graves' hyperthyroidism that later progressed to Graves' ophthalmopathy. The chain couples TRBV28 to TRBJ2-1, with TRBD2 identical over 8 junction bases. The CDR3 protein is CASSRGGGPYNEQFF. The sequenced DNA: TGTGCCAGCAGTCGGGGGGGGGGGCCCTACAATGAGCAGTTCTTC. With the rest looked up from the reference TRBV28 and TRBJ2-1 genes rather than sequenced, the full variable domain is DVKVTQSSRYLVKRTGEKVFLECVQDMDHENMFWYRQDPGLGLRLIYFSYDVKMKEKGDIPEGYSVSREKKERFSLILESASTNQTSMYLCASSRGGGPYNEQFFGPGTRLTVL.